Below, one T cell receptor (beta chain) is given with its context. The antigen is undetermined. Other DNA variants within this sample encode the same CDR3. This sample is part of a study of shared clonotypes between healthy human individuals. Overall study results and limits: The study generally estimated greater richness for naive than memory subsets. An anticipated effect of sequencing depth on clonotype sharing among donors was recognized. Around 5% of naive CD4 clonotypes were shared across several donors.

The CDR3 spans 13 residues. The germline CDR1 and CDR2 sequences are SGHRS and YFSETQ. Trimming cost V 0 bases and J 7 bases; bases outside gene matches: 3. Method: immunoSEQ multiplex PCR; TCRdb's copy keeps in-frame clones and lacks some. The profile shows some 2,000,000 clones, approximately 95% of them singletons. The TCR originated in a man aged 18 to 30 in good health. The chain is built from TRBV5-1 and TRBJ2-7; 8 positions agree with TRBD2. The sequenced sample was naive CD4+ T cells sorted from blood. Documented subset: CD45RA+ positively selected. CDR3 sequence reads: CASSLGLAGEQYF. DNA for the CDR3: TGCGCCAGCAGCTTGGGTCTAGCGGGTGAGCAGTACTTC.